The clone carrying this T cell receptor (beta chain) was found once. Its antigen is as yet unknown. These data belong to a study of tumor and adjacent non-tumor tissue in lung cancer. Study overall: Patients comprised roughly 12 adenocarcinoma, 2 squamous cell carcinoma and 1 small cell lung cancer. Each sample yielded roughly 4.2 million productive TCRbeta reads on average. Study conclusions and caveats: Normal lung showed higher cumulative top 100 clone frequency than tumor.

Germline values: CDR1 MNHNS, CDR2 SASEGT. The CDR3 has 16 residues. V lost 3 bases and J lost 0, with 12 bases in between. The template was RNA from unsorted bulk tissue. This non-tumor lung sample came from over 3 cm beyond the tumor edge. The library came from three nested PCR rounds adapted from ARM-PCR protocols. Each CDR3 protein is one row after TCRdb ran MiXCR on the multiplex PCR reads. The repertoire holds some 68,000 distinct CDR3 sequences, with around 76% as singletons. The rearrangement links TRBV6-1 to TRBJ2-1; D gene ambiguous. Source material: distant non-tumor lung tissue. The receptor comes from a man in his sixties with non-small cell lung cancer. CDR3: CASSEYSTSSYNEQFF. DNA for the CDR3: TGTGCCAGCAGTGAGTACTCAACAAGCTCCTACAATGAGCAGTTCTTC.